The T cell receptor beta chain under discussion was sequenced for a study of patients and donors after allogeneic stem cell transplantation. TCRdb reanalysed the RT-PCR reads using MiXCR and keeps one entry per CDR3 protein. The sample carries 200,000 to 250,000 distinct CDR3 sequences, 38% recorded once. Trimming removed 6 bases at V and 6 bases at J, with 18 bases between. This CDR3 has 14 amino acids. Germline values: CDR1 SGHDT, CDR2 YYEEEE. The chain uses TRBV5-6 and TRBJ1-1, with a possible D match to TRBD1 (6 bases). The sequence was collected from a human donor who was either an allogeneic HSCT recipient or a stem cell or donor lymphocyte infusion donor (not recorded which). It is not recorded whose cells these are; they may come from a transplant donor. Sequencing input: blood, either unsorted or a sorted T cell fraction (not recorded which). DNA of the CDR3: TGTGCCAGCACCCTTACAGGGTTTTCCTCTGAAGCTTTCTTT. Protein product: CASTLTGFSSEAFF.